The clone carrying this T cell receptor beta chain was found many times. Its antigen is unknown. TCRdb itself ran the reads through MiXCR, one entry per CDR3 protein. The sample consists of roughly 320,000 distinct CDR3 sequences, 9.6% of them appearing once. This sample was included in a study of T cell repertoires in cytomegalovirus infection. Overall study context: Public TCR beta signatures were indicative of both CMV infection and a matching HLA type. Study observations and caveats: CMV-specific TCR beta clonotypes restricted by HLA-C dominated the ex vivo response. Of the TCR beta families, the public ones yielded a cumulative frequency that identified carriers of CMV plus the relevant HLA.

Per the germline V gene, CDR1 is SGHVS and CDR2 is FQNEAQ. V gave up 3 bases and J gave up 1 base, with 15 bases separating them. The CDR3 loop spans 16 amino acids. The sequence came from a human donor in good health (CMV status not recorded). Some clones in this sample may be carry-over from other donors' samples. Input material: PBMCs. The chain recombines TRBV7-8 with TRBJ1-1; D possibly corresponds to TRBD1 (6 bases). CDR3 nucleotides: TGTGCCAGCAGCTTGGGTCTGGGGGCAGGGAACACTGAAGCTTTCTTT. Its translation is CASSLGLGAGNTEAFF.